This passage covers 21 T cell receptor beta chains from one sample sequenced in a study of Ad26.COV2.S vaccination and SARS-CoV-2 variants. This sample's treatment: about 20 received Ad26.COV2.S at low or high dose, single or two shots; about 5 received placebo; per-sample allocation not given. All samples were drawn on day 63, counting from the first vaccine or placebo injection. Only in-frame clones appear in the TCRdb table, and some are missing; sequencing was by immunoSEQ multiplex PCR. There are hundreds of thousands of clones in the sample; more than 70% occur only once, and about 3.1% lies in the top ten. The sample here was peripheral blood, taken in a trial of Ad26.COV2.S vaccine versus placebo. The receptors originated from a person between 18 and 65 years old who received the Ad26.COV2.S COVID-19 vaccine or a placebo.

This clone was counted ten times or more. The rearrangement links TRBV12-3 or TRBV12-4 to TRBJ1-5; D perhaps matches TRBD1 (6 bases). The CDR3 runs to 13 residues. Trimming shortened V by 5 bases and J by 9 bases, and 14 bases separated the two germline ends. This chain's CDR3 is CASSVDSPRPQHF. The CDR3 DNA is TGTGCCAGCAGTGTGGACAGCCCTAGGCCCCAGCATTTT.

The CDR3 DNA follows: TGCAGCGTTCTAAGTGCGGGAGCCTACAATGAGCAGTTCTTC. As protein: CSVLSAGAYNEQFF. This chain connects TRBV29-1 to TRBJ2-1; 7 nucleotides line up with TRBD2. The germline V gene has CDR1 SQVTM and CDR2 ANQGSEA. V shed 5 bases and J 2 bases; nucleotides not matched to a gene: 6. The CDR3 has 14 residues.

The V and J genes are TRBV7-9 and TRBJ2-5; 12 positions match TRBD2. The CDR3 loop spans 17 amino acids. Germline assignment: CDR1 SEHNR and CDR2 FQNEAQ (reference sequence). V trimming: 5 bases; J trimming: 3 bases; junction bases outside the gene matches: 10. The chain's CDR3 is CASSIGASGRAEETQYF. The CDR3 nucleotides are TGTGCCAGCAGCATTGGAGCTAGCGGGAGGGCCGAAGAGACCCAGTACTTC.

V is TRBV5-4 and J is TRBJ1-2, with 10 bases identical to TRBD1. The CDR3 runs to 15 residues. Germline-derived CDR1 and CDR2 are SGHNT and YYREEE (reference sequence). The V gene end was trimmed by 1 base and the J gene end by 6 bases; junction bases not matched to a gene: 6. The CDR3 here is CASSLIKGTGDGYTF. CDR3 DNA: TGTGCCAGCAGCTTGATTAAGGGGACAGGGGATGGCTACACCTTC. Full variable domain (outside the CDR3, taken from reference TRBV5-4 and TRBJ1-2): ETGVTQSPTHLIKTRGQQVTLRCSSQSGHNTVSWYQQALGQGPQFIFQYYREEENGRGNFPPRFSGLQFPNYSSELNVNALELDDSALYLCASSLIKGTGDGYTFGSGTRLTVV.

The chain has TRBV5-1 and TRBJ2-5; 16 bases agree with TRBD2. The CDR3 extends over 16 amino acids. Germline V gives CDR1 SGHRS, CDR2 YFSETQ. J was trimmed by 7 bases and V by 5 bases; bases with no gene match: 8. CDR3 region: CASREGLAGGLGTQYF. Written as DNA, the CDR3 is TGCGCCAGCAGAGAGGGACTAGCGGGAGGGCTTGGGACCCAGTACTTC.

V gene TRBV5-4 combines with J gene TRBJ2-1; the D gene is possibly TRBD1 (6 bases). This CDR3 is built from 13 residues. The V gene lost 2 bases and the J gene lost 9 bases, with 12 bases spanning the gap. Germline V lookup: CDR1 SGHNT, CDR2 YYREEE (reference sequence). This CDR3 reads CASSFVQGGEQFF. The CDR3 DNA sequence: TGTGCCAGCAGCTTTGTACAGGGTGGTGAGCAGTTCTTC. Based on the CDR3 plus reference TRBV5-4 and TRBJ2-1, the full variable domain is ETGVTQSPTHLIKTRGQQVTLRCSSQSGHNTVSWYQQALGQGPQFIFQYYREEENGRGNFPPRFSGLQFPNYSSELNVNALELDDSALYLCASSFVQGGEQFFGPGTRLTVL.

The gene calls are TRBV5-1 and TRBJ1-1; D perhaps matches TRBD1 (6 bases). The germline V gene has CDR1 SGHRS and CDR2 YFSETQ. V lost 0 bases and J lost 5, with 14 bases in between. The CDR3 sequence is 15 residues long. The CDR3, as DNA: TGCGCCAGCAGCTTGGCTACCACAGGGAGGACTGAAGCTTTCTTT. It encodes CASSLATTGRTEAFF. Full variable domain (rest looked up from reference TRBV5-1 and TRBJ1-1): KAGVTQTPRYLIKTRGQQVTLSCSPISGHRSVSWYQQTPGQGLQFLFEYFSETQRNKGNFPGRFSGRQFSNSRSEMNVSTLELGDSALYLCASSLATTGRTEAFFGQGTRLTVV.

The chain couples TRBV6-5 to TRBJ1-3; D might be TRBD1 (5 bases). The germline V and J ends were trimmed by 7 bases and 14 bases, with 21 bases remaining between them. CDR3 length: 13 residues. Germline values: CDR1 MNHEY, CDR2 SVGAGI. In DNA, the CDR3 is TGTGCCAGCACCGAAACCCCTTGGGCAGGGTTATATTTT. Amino acid sequence: CASTETPWAGLYF.

CDR3 sequence (DNA): TGTGCCAGCAGCGTGTACAGCTACGAGCAGTACTTC. Residues: CASSVYSYEQYF. The rearrangement uses TRBV5-6 and TRBJ2-7; D is unresolved. Germline CDR1 SGHDT, CDR2 YYEEEE. The CDR3 extends over 12 amino acids. V gave up 4 bases and J gave up 3 bases, with 8 bases separating them.

This clone was detected once. The chain couples TRBV19 to TRBJ2-7; a weak D match, TRBD2 (6 bases). Per germline, CDR1 LNHDA and CDR2 SQIVND (reference sequence). V lost 10 bases and J 6 bases, leaving 22 bases between the germline ends. There are 14 residues in the CDR3. The CDR3 spells CATGGGLISREQYF. As DNA, the CDR3 is TGTGCCACCGGGGGAGGACTGATTTCCCGCGAGCAGTACTTC.

This chain connects TRBV5-6 to TRBJ1-1; no definite D call. V dropped 2 bases and J dropped 0 bases, with 11 bases sitting between them. CDR1 is SGHDT, CDR2 YYEEEE, per germline. CDR3 size: 15 residues. Written as DNA, the CDR3 is TGTGCCAGCAGCTTACGATTTTTGGTGAACACTGAAGCTTTCTTT. Protein product: CASSLRFLVNTEAFF.

This clone has just a few counts. The rearrangement uses TRBV7-3 and TRBJ1-2; perhaps TRBD1 as D (6 bases). V gave up 5 bases and J gave up 4 bases, with 17 bases separating them. CDR1 and CDR2 (germline): SGHTA, FQGTGA. The CDR3 has 15 residues. The CDR3 DNA follows: TGTGCCAGCAGCCCCTCAGGGACATCGGTCTATGGCTACACCTTC. Translation gives CASSPSGTSVYGYTF.

This clone showed up many times. The V and J genes are TRBV10-3 and TRBJ2-7; 7 bases fit TRBD1. The junction had 4 bases not matched to a gene; V was cut back by 8 bases and J by 0 bases. The germline V gene has CDR1 ENHRY and CDR2 SYGVKD. CDR3 length: 13 amino acids. The CDR3 sequence is CAISDRDSYEQYF. In DNA form, the CDR3 reads TGTGCCATCTCCGACAGGGACTCCTACGAGCAGTACTTC.

The chain carries TRBV9 and TRBJ1-2; TRBD1 might be the D (6 bases). Germline values: CDR1 SGDLS, CDR2 YYNGEE. The CDR3 is made up of 15 amino acids. Trimming took 0 bases from V and 6 from J, leaving 15 bases between them. The CDR3 DNA reads TGTGCCAGCAGCGTAGCCCCGGGGGCGCGTCATGGCTACACCTTC. Its translation is CASSVAPGARHGYTF.

The chain has TRBV29-1 and TRBJ1-1; D is unclear. The germline CDR1 and CDR2 sequences are SQVTM and ANQGSEA. The CDR3 extends over 13 amino acids. Trimming shortened V by 7 bases and J by 6 bases, and 18 bases separated the two germline ends. The DNA for the CDR3 is TGCAGCGCCGGGATTCTCTTAGGGCCTGAAGCTTTCTTT. Encoded protein: CSAGILLGPEAFF.

The rearrangement links TRBV2 to TRBJ1-3; D possibly corresponds to TRBD1 (6 bases). The CDR3 is made up of 15 amino acids. Germline V gives CDR1 SNHLY, CDR2 FYNNEI. The V end was cut by 4 bases, the J end by 0 bases, with 10 bases between. Written as DNA, the CDR3 is TGTGCCAGCAGTGGGTACAGGGACTCTGGAAACACCATATATTTT. Translated, it gives CASSGYRDSGNTIYF.

V usage is TRBV27 and J usage is TRBJ1-5, with D unclear. The CDR3 has 15 residues. Germline V gene sequence: CDR1 MNHEY, CDR2 SMNVEV (reference sequence). The V gene lost 0 bases and the J gene lost 2 bases, with 8 bases spanning the gap. CDR3 sequence: CASSLSGSGNQPQHF. Here the CDR3 DNA reads TGTGCCAGCAGTTTATCCGGGTCGGGCAATCAGCCCCAGCATTTT.

V and J are TRBV10-3 and TRBJ2-5; TRBD2 is a possible D gene (5 bases). The germline V gene has CDR1 ENHRY and CDR2 SYGVKD. The CDR3 spans 13 residues. The V end lost 3 bases, the J end lost 4 bases, and 9 bases lay between the germline ends. The CDR3 reads CAISDSSLETQYF. The CDR3 region has the DNA TGTGCCATCAGTGACTCTAGCCTAGAGACCCAGTACTTC.

The rearrangement uses TRBV18 and TRBJ2-7; 8 bases fit TRBD2. The CDR3 is made up of 15 amino acids. The V gene's germline CDR1 is KGHSH and CDR2 LQKENI. V lost 3 bases and J lost 0; bases outside the gene matches: 4. The DNA of the CDR3 is TGTGCCAGCTCACCTGGGACTAGGGGCTCCTACGAGCAGTACTTC. Protein: CASSPGTRGSYEQYF.

This clone was found a few times. This chain links TRBV5-1 with TRBJ1-1, with D possibly being TRBD1 (5 bases). V was trimmed by 3 bases and J by 4 bases, leaving 13 bases between them. Per the germline V gene, CDR1 is SGHRS and CDR2 is YFSETQ. CDR3 length: 14 residues. In nucleotides, the CDR3 is TGCGCCAGCAGCTCCGAGGGACGAGCCACTGAAGCTTTCTTT. Its protein product is CASSSEGRATEAFF.

The rearrangement links TRBV11-2 to TRBJ2-7; TRBD1 or TRBD2 may be the D gene (5 bases each). Trimming shortened V by 7 bases and J by 0 bases, and 16 bases separated the two germline ends. The germline V gene has CDR1 SGHAT and CDR2 FQNNGV. This CDR3 contains 15 residues. The chain's CDR3 is CASTPGRAFSYEQYF. The CDR3 DNA is TGTGCCAGCACCCCAGGGCGGGCCTTCTCCTACGAGCAGTACTTC.